The rows below give T cell receptor beta chains drawn from one sample of a study of cytomegalovirus exposure and HLA in healthy donors. The repertoire was sequenced with immunoSEQ multiplex PCR; TCRdb's copy has only in-frame clones and lacks some. The sample carries some 100,000 clones, 81% recorded once. The sequenced sample was PBMCs. These receptors came from a woman in her 30s in good health and CMV-seronegative. Both conserved end residues are part of each CDR3. A D gene is named only where the DNA matches it firmly. Some rows have no size entry. The others give once, few or many, or a class for an expanded clone.

j_gene	len	abundance	d_gene	v_gene	CDR3nt	CDR3aa
TRBJ1-1	13	.	.	TRBV7-8	TGTGCCAGCAGCCTCGCCGGGGAGGGTGAAGCTTTCTTT	CASSLAGEGEAFF
TRBJ2-7	16	.	TRBD1	TRBV15	TGTGCCACCAGCAGGGGGACCGGGACAGGGGTCTTCGAGCAGTACTTC	CATSRGTGTGVFEQYF
TRBJ2-3	16	.	.	TRBV21-1	TGTGCCAGCAGCAAAGGGGGACTAGCTGGTACAGATACGCAGTATTTT	CASSKGGLAGTDTQYF
TRBJ1-3	15	.	.	TRBV6-1	TGTGCCAGCAGCACACAGGGCTTAGCGGGAAACACCATATATTTT	CASSTQGLAGNTIYF
TRBJ1-4	16	.	TRBD1	TRBV6-6	TGTGCCAGCAGTTATTCCACCGGGACAGGGAATGAAAAACTGTTTTTT	CASSYSTGTGNEKLFF
TRBJ2-6	14	.	.	TRBV5-1	TGCGCCAGCAGCGCGCTCTCTGGGGCCAACGTCCTGACTTTC	CASSALSGANVLTF
TRBJ2-7	11	.	.	TRBV29-1	TGCAGCGCAGGGGTTCCGCACGAGCAGTACTTC	CSAGVPHEQYF
TRBJ2-1	15	.	TRBD2	TRBV9	TGTGCCAGCAGCGTTCGCGGGAGGCCCTACAATGAGCAGTTCTTC	CASSVRGRPYNEQFF
TRBJ1-4	14	few	.	TRBV6-6	TGTGCCAGCAGAGTTGACAGGCTTAATGAAAAACTGTTTTTT	CASRVDRLNEKLFF
TRBJ2-1	13	.	TRBD1	TRBV29-1	TGCAGCGTTAGGGGGCGAGGGCACAATGAGCAGTTCTTC	CSVRGRGHNEQFF
TRBJ2-7	16	.	.	TRBV5-5	TGTGCCAGCAGCCAAGATTTGGGCAATCCGATCTACGAGCAGTACTTC	CASSQDLGNPIYEQYF
TRBJ2-1	15	.	TRBD2	TRBV11-2	TGTGCCAGCAGCCGGGAGGAGGAGGGCCAGGATGAGCAGTTCTTC	CASSREEEGQDEQFF
TRBJ2-1	14	.	TRBD2	TRBV6-1	TGTGCCAGCACTCCTAGCGGGATCTGGAATGAGCAGTTCTTC	CASTPSGIWNEQFF
TRBJ2-3	18	.	TRBD2	TRBV15	TGTGCCACCAGCAGAGAGGATAGCGGGTCGCGGGCCAGAGATACGCAGTATTTT	CATSREDSGSRARDTQYF
TRBJ2-3	15	few	.	TRBV5-1	TGCGCCAGCAGCTTCTCAGGGGCTGTCACAGATACGCAGTATTTT	CASSFSGAVTDTQYF
TRBJ2-7	15	.	TRBD1	TRBV5-4	TGTGCCAGCAGCGCAGGCTGGACAGGGGGCTACGAGCAGTACTTC	CASSAGWTGGYEQYF
TRBJ1-1	14	.	.	TRBV28	TGTGCCAGCGATGAACGGGGAGCCGGGGCTGAAGCTTTCTTT	CASDERGAGAEAFF
TRBJ1-2	13	.	.	TRBV9	TGTGCCAGTCAAAATACAGGGCTTCGTGGCTACACCTTC	CASQNTGLRGYTF
TRBJ2-1	17	few	TRBD1	TRBV7-9	TGTGCCAGCAGTGGGACAGGGGGCGGGCGGGAGAGTAATGAGCAGTTCTTC	CASSGTGGGRESNEQFF
TRBJ2-3	16	.	TRBD2	TRBV7-8	TGTGCCAGCAGGGAGACTAGCCCGGGGGATCTGGATACGCAGTATTTT	CASRETSPGDLDTQYF
TRBJ1-3	15	.	.	TRBV7-2	TGTGCCAGCAGCTCAGGGTTGCGTTACGGAAACACCATATATTTT	CASSSGLRYGNTIYF
TRBJ2-3	17	.	TRBD2	TRBV9	TGTGCCAGCAGCGTAGTGTCTAGCGGGGACTTCACAGATACGCAGTATTTT	CASSVVSSGDFTDTQYF
TRBJ2-3	15	.	TRBD2	TRBV5-6	TGTGCCAGCAGCTTAGGACTAGCGGGAGGAGATACGCAGTATTTT	CASSLGLAGGDTQYF
TRBJ1-2	16	few	.	TRBV27	TGTGCCAGCAGTTTAAGGTCGGCAGGGGTCAACTATGGCTACACCTTC	CASSLRSAGVNYGYTF
TRBJ2-5	15	.	TRBD2	TRBV5-1	TGCGCCAGCAGCTTGGTCGGACTAGAAGGTGAGACCCAGTACTTC	CASSLVGLEGETQYF
TRBJ2-5	19	.	TRBD2	TRBV7-8	TGTGCCAGCAGCTTAACATCCTCTGGGACTAGAGGGGGGGTGGGGACCCAGTACTTC	CASSLTSSGTRGGVGTQYF
TRBJ2-3	13	.	TRBD2	TRBV6-1	TGTGCCAGCGAGACTAGCGGGATGGATACGCAGTATTTT	CASETSGMDTQYF
TRBJ1-2	14	.	.	TRBV4-1	TGCGCCAGCAGCCAGCCCGGACAGAAATATGGCTACACCTTC	CASSQPGQKYGYTF
TRBJ2-3	17	.	TRBD2	TRBV10-3	TGTGCCATCAGTGACCCCCGAAGCGGGAGGGCCGTGGATACGCAGTATTTT	CAISDPRSGRAVDTQYF
TRBJ2-3	12	.	.	TRBV5-1	TGCGCCAGCAGCTTAGATCGGGATACGCAGTATTTT	CASSLDRDTQYF
TRBJ2-5	15	few	TRBD1	TRBV19	TGTGCCAGTAGTATGGGACAGGGGGATCAAGAGACCCAGTACTTC	CASSMGQGDQETQYF
TRBJ2-7	15	.	TRBD2	TRBV29-1	TGCAGCGTTGAATGGGGTACTAGCGGGAGTTACGAGCAGTACTTC	CSVEWGTSGSYEQYF
TRBJ2-1	15	.	TRBD2	TRBV18	TGTGCCAGCTCCATAGCGGGAGTCTCCTACAATGAGCAGTTCTTC	CASSIAGVSYNEQFF
TRBJ2-3	15	once	TRBD2	TRBV9	TGTGCCAGCAGCGTAGGCAGCGGGAGCGCAGATACGCAGTATTTT	CASSVGSGSADTQYF
TRBJ1-4	14	once	.	TRBV19	TGTGCCAGTAGTACGCAAGGACACCCTGAAAAACTGTTTTTT	CASSTQGHPEKLFF
TRBJ2-3	18	.	TRBD2	TRBV10-2	TGCGCCAGCAGTGAGTCGGGAACTAGCGGGAGGGCCTCAGATACGCAGTATTTT	CASSESGTSGRASDTQYF
TRBJ1-4	15	.	TRBD1	TRBV6-1	TGTGCCAGCAGCCGCGGGACAGGGATTAATGAAAAACTGTTTTTT	CASSRGTGINEKLFF
TRBJ1-2	13	once	TRBD1	TRBV4-1	TGCGCCAGCAGCCAACAGGGGGAGTATGGCTACACCTTC	CASSQQGEYGYTF
TRBJ1-3	16	.	.	TRBV6-5	TGTGCCAGCAGTTACTCTCAGATAAACTCTGGAAACACCATATATTTT	CASSYSQINSGNTIYF
TRBJ1-4	15	.	.	TRBV19	TGTGCCAGTAGTCCACCGGGGGGGGAGGTGGAAAAACTGTTTTTT	CASSPPGGEVEKLFF
TRBJ1-2	11	.	.	TRBV6-5	TGTGCCAGCTCCTGGGAGGCTGGCTACACCTTC	CASSWEAGYTF
TRBJ1-2	13	.	TRBD1	TRBV30	TGTGCCTGGAGTGTAGGTCAGGGGGGCGGCTACACCTTC	CAWSVGQGGGYTF
TRBJ2-1	13	.	.	TRBV4-2	TGTGCCAGCAGCCCCATCATGAGGGATGAGCAGTTCTTC	CASSPIMRDEQFF
TRBJ2-3	16	.	.	TRBV5-1	TGCGCCAGCAGCTCCCTACAGACAGCTAGCACAGATACGCAGTATTTT	CASSSLQTASTDTQYF
TRBJ2-1	15	.	TRBD1	TRBV27	TGTGCCAGCAGTCCCCGGACAGGTTCCTACAATGAGCAGTTCTTC	CASSPRTGSYNEQFF
TRBJ2-5	15	.	TRBD2	TRBV2	TGTGCCAGCAGTGGTGCGGGAGCGGCCTCGGAGACCCAGTACTTC	CASSGAGAASETQYF
TRBJ2-2	15	.	TRBD2	TRBV5-1	TGCGCCAGCTCGCGGGGGGAGCGGGAGGGTCGTGAGCTGTTTTTT	CASSRGEREGRELFF
TRBJ2-1	18	.	TRBD2	TRBV27	TGTGCCAGCAGTTTATTGGGGAAGCGGGAGTGGACCTACAATGAGCAGTTCTTC	CASSLLGKREWTYNEQFF
TRBJ2-7	15	.	TRBD2	TRBV11-2	TGTGCCAGCAGCTTGGCCGGGACTAGTGACTACGAGCAGTACTTC	CASSLAGTSDYEQYF